The present T cell receptor beta chain was sequenced within a study of identical twins. J was trimmed by 7 bases and V by 2 bases; bases with no gene match: 12. The CDR3 covers 17 residues. Germline-derived CDR1 and CDR2 are LNHNV and YYDKDF (reference sequence). Addition of a universal primer site occurred through template switching, and cDNA carried unique molecular identifiers. TCRdb processed the 5' RACE reads anew with MiXCR; each CDR3 protein has one entry. The sample holds fewer than 900,000 distinct CDR3 sequences; 15% to 20% are singletons and the top ten take 10% to 15%. This same sample was also part of a study on T cells expressing NK-cell markers. That source reports: According to the study, TCR beta repertoires originated from sorted CD3+CD56+NKG2C+, CD3+CD56+NKG2C- and CD3+CD56-NKG2C+ T cells. These same clonotypes (in a few donors) also led the CD3+CD56-NKG2C+ fraction.

The sequencing sample was made of PBMCs. This receptor was obtained from a woman between 18 and 30 years old in good health. The V call is TRBV15, the J call TRBJ2-1; 9 nucleotides match TRBD2. CDR3 nucleotide sequence: TGTGCCACCAGCAGATCCCCGCCGGGCGGGGGGGGTAATGAGCAGTTCTTC. The encoded protein is CATSRSPPGGGGNEQFF. Full variable domain (rest looked up from reference TRBV15 and TRBJ2-1): DAMVIQNPRYQVTQFGKPVTLSCSQTLNHNVMYWYQQKSSQAPKLLFHYYDKDFNNEADTPDNFQSRRPNTSFCFLDIRSPGLGDTAMYLCATSRSPPGGGGNEQFFGPGTRLTVL.